The next 10 T cell receptor beta chains were all read from a single sample in a study of cytomegalovirus exposure and HLA in healthy donors. PCR primers comprised 60 Vbeta and 13 Jbeta primers. TCRdb's copy holds only in-frame clones and misses some; the assay was immunoSEQ multiplex PCR. The profile shows about 160,000 clones, 78% of them singletons. The sequencing sample was made of PBMCs. The receptors derive from a middle-aged woman in good health and CMV-seropositive.

J is TRBJ2-1 and V is TRBV14, with D possibly being TRBD2 (5 bases). The CDR3 runs to 12 residues. CDR1 SGHDN and CDR2 FVKESK come from the germline V gene. The ends were cut back, 6 bases at V and 5 bases at J, with 8 bases in the middle. The CDR3 DNA reads TGTGCCAGCAGTGACTACAACAATGAGCAGTTCTTC. It translates to CASSDYNNEQFF.

There are a few counts of this clone. This chain joins TRBV6-1 and TRBJ2-1, with 10 bases that match TRBD2. The junction had 4 bases not matched to a gene; V was cut back by 2 bases and J by 6 bases. The CDR3 covers 15 residues. The germline V gene has CDR1 MNHNS and CDR2 SASEGT. The CDR3 DNA is TGTGCCAGCAGTGAACAAGCGGGGGGGATCAATGAGCAGTTCTTC. Protein product: CASSEQAGGINEQFF.

The genes are TRBV6-1 and TRBJ2-7; the match to TRBD2 covers 8 bases. The CDR3 totals 16 residues. V was clipped by 4 bases and J by 1 base; unmatched bases: 9. Germline CDR1 MNHNS, CDR2 SASEGT. CDR3 in DNA: TGTGCCAGCAGTGGTTTGGCGGGGGGCCTTTCCTACGAGCAGTACTTC. Translated: CASSGLAGGLSYEQYF.

The chain carries TRBV25-1 and TRBJ2-5; 7 nucleotides line up with TRBD2. Germline V gene data show CDR1 as MGHDK and CDR2 as SYGVNS. With V trimmed by 8 bases and J by 3 bases, 6 bases remained unmatched. The CDR3 is 13 amino acids. CDR3 region: CASVRAGEETQYF. The CDR3 coding sequence is TGTGCCAGCGTTAGGGCGGGGGAAGAGACCCAGTACTTC.

Turning to this clone: At one end, the junction sequence differs from germline, possibly due to a read error. The chain is built from TRBV11-2 and TRBJ2-6, with 8 nucleotides matching TRBD1. Germline V CDR1 and CDR2: SGHAT, FQNNGV. This CDR3 region has 17 residues. CDR3 coding DNA: TGTGCCAGCAGATCTATAGGACAGGGATCCGGGGCCAACGGCCTGACTTTC. Encoded protein: CASRSIGQGSGANGLTF.

The V and J genes are TRBV12-5 and TRBJ2-1, with D tentatively TRBD2 (6 bases). The CDR3 is 15 residues long. Per the germline V gene, CDR1 is LGHNT and CDR2 is FRNRAP. With 7 bases removed from V and 5 bases from J, the gap between germline ends came to 18 bases. The CDR3 DNA reads TGTGCTAGTGCCACCGGGACTGGTCGTAACAATGAGCAGTTCTTC. This encodes CASATGTGRNNEQFF.

This chain connects TRBV9 to TRBJ1-6; 7 bases are shared with TRBD1. J gave up 0 bases and V 3 bases, and 9 bases lay outside the gene matches. The CDR3 extends over 18 amino acids. Looked up from germline, CDR1 is SGDLS and CDR2 is YYNGEE. The DNA for the CDR3 is TGTGCCAGCAGCGCTGCCGGGACAGAGAGCTCCTATAATTCACCCCTCCACTTT. This gives the protein CASSAAGTESSYNSPLHF.

The J gene is TRBJ2-5, the V gene TRBV18; maybe TRBD2 (5 bases). Germline CDR1 KGHSH, CDR2 LQKENI. Trimming left V 6 bases short and J 0 bases short, with 20 bases between. This CDR3 is 17 amino acids long. This CDR3 is CASSLLRRIGYQETQYF. The CDR3 nucleotides read TGTGCCAGCTCCCTCTTGCGGAGGATTGGGTACCAAGAGACCCAGTACTTC. Based on the CDR3 plus reference TRBV18 and TRBJ2-5, the full variable domain is NAGVMQNPRHLVRRRGQEARLRCSPMKGHSHVYWYRQLPEEGLKFMVYLQKENIIDESGMPKERFSAEFPKEGPSILRIQQVVRGDSAAYFCASSLLRRIGYQETQYFGPGTRLLVL.

The rearrangement uses TRBV7-2 and TRBJ1-6, with D perhaps matching TRBD1 (5 bases). The CDR3 has 15 amino acids. V lost 6 bases to trimming and J lost 7 bases, with 16 bases between them. CDR1 is SGHTA and CDR2 is FQGNSA in the germline V gene. The CDR3 sequence is CASRSRGTVNSPLHF. DNA for the CDR3: TGTGCCAGCAGGTCACGGGGGACGGTGAATTCACCCCTCCACTTT.

This clone was seen a single time. The rearrangement links TRBV6-1 to TRBJ1-5; D perhaps matches TRBD1 (6 bases). This CDR3 comprises 15 residues. Looked up from germline, CDR1 is MNHNS and CDR2 is SASEGT. The V end was cut by 4 bases, the J end by 3 bases, with 13 bases between. This CDR3 is CASSAFGQTNQPQHF. The CDR3 DNA sequence: TGTGCCAGCAGTGCTTTTGGACAGACCAATCAGCCCCAGCATTTT.